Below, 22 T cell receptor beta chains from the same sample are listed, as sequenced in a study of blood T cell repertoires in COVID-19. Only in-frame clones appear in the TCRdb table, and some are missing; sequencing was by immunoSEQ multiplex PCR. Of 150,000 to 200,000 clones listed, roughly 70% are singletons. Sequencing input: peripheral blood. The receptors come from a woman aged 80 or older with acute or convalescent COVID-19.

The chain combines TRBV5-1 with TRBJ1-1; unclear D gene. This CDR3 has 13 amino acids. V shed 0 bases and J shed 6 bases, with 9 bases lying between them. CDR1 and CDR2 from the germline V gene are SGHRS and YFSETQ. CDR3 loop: CASSLDGEAEAFF. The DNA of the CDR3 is TGCGCCAGCAGCTTGGACGGGGAGGCTGAAGCTTTCTTT.

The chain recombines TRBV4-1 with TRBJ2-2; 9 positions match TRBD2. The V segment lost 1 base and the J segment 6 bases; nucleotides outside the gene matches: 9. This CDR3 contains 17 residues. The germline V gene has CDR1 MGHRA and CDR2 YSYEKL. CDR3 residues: CASSQARIAGVSGELFF. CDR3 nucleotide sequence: TGCGCCAGCAGCCAAGCGAGGATAGCGGGAGTATCCGGGGAGCTGTTTTTT.

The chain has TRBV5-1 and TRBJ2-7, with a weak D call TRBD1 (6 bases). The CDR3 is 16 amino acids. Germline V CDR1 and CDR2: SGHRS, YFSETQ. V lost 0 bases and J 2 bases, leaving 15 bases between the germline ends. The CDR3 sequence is CASSLGGQPGPYEQYF. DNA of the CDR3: TGCGCCAGCAGCTTGGGCGGACAGCCCGGACCCTACGAGCAGTACTTC.

This chain's CDR3 is CASSMGRYNEQFF. The CDR3 DNA follows: TGTGCCAGTAGTATGGGGCGGTACAATGAGCAGTTCTTC. This chain uses TRBV19 with TRBJ2-1; maybe TRBD1 (5 bases). This CDR3 comprises 13 residues. The V gene's germline CDR1 is LNHDA and CDR2 SQIVND (reference sequence). V was cut by 3 bases and J by 4 bases, with 7 bases left in between.

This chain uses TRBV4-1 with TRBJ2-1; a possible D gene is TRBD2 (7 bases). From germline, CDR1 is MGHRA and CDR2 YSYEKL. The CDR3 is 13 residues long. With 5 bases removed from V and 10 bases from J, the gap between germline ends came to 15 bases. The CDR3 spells CASSAQWGGEQFF. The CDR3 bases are TGCGCCAGCAGCGCCCAATGGGGGGGCGAGCAGTTCTTC.

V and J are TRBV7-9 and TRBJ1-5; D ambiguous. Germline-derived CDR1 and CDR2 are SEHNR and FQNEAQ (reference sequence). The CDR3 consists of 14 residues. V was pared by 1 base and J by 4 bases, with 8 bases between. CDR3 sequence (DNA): TGTGCCAGCAGCTTAGGAGCAATGAATCAGCCCCAGCATTTT. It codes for CASSLGAMNQPQHF.

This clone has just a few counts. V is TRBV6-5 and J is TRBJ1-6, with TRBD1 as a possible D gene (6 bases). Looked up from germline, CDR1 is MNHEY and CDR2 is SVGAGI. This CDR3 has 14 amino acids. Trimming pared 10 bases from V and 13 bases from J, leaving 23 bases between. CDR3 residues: CATGDRPLSLPLHF. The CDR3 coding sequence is TGTGCCACCGGAGACAGGCCTCTTTCCCTCCCCCTCCACTTT.

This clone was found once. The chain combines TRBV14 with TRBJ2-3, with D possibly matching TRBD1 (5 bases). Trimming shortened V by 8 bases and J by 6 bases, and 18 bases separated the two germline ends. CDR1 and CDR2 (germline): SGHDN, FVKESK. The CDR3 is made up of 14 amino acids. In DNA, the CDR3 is TGTGCCAGCGCGGTAGAAGGACACGGCGATACGCAGTATTTT. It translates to CASAVEGHGDTQYF.

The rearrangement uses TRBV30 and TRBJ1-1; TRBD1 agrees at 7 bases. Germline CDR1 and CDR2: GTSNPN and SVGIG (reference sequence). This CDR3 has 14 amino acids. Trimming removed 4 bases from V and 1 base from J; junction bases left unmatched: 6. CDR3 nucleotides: TGTGCCTGGACACGGGGGACAGCGAACACTGAAGCTTTCTTT. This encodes CAWTRGTANTEAFF.

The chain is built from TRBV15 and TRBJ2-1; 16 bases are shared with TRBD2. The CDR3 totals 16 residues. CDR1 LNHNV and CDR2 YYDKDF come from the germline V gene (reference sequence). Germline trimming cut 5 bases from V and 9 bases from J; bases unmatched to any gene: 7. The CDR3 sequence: CATSDGTSGRAGEQFF. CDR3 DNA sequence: TGTGCCACCAGCGACGGGACTAGCGGGAGGGCAGGTGAGCAGTTCTTC.

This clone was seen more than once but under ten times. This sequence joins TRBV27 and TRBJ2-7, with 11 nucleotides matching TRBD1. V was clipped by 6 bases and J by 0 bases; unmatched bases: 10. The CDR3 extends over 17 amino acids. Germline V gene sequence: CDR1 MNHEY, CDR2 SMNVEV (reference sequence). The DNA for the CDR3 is TGTGCCAGCAGGGACAGGGGGCTGCTTGGGTACTCCTACGAGCAGTACTTC. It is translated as CASRDRGLLGYSYEQYF.

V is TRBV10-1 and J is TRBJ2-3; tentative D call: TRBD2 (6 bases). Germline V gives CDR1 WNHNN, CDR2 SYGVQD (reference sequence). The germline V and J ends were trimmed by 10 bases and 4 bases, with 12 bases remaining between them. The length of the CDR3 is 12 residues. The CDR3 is CATEGPADTQYF. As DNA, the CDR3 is TGCGCCACGGAGGGCCCGGCAGATACGCAGTATTTT.

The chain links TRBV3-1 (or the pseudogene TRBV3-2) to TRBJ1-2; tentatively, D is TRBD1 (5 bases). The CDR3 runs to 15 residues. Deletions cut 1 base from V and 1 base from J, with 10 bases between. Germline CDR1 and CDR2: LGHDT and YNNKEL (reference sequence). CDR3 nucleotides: TGTGCCAGCAGCCAAGCGACAGTGAGTAACTATGGCTACACCTTC. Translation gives CASSQATVSNYGYTF.

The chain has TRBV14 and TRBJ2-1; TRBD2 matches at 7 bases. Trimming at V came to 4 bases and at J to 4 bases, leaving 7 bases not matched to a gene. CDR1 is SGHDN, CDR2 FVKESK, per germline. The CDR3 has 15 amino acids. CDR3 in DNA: TGTGCCAGCAGCCCCCGACTAGCTTCGTACAATGAGCAGTTCTTC. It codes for CASSPRLASYNEQFF.

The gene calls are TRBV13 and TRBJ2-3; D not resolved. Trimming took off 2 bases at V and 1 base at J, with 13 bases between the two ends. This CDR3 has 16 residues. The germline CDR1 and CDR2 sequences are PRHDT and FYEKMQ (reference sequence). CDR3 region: CASSLRFERGTDTQYF. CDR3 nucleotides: TGTGCCAGCAGCTTAAGATTCGAACGGGGCACAGATACGCAGTATTTT.

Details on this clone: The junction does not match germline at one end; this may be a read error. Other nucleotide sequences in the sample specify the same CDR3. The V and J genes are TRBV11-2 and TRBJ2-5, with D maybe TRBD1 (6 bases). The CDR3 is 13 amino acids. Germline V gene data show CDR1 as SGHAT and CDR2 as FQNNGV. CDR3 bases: TGTGCCAGCAGCTTAGGGGGACAAGAAACCCAGTACTTC. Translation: CASSLGGQETQYF.

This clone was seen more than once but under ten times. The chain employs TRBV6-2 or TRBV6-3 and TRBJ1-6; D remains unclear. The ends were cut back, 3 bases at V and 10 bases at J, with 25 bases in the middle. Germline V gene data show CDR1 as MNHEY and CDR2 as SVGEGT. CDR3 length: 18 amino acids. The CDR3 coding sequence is TGTGCCAGCAGTTATCCCCCCCATCTGGGGAGGTCGGGATCACCCCTCCACTTT. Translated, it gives CASSYPPHLGRSGSPLHF.

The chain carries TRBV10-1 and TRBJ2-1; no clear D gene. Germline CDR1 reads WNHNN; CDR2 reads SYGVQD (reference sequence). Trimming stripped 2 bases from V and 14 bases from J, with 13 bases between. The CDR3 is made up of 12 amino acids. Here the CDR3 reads CASSEPNRLKFF. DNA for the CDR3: TGCGCCAGCAGTGAGCCCAATCGTCTAAAGTTCTTC.

In DNA, the CDR3 is TGTGCCAGCAGTTTTTGGGGGGACGGGACCCAGTACTTC. It yields the protein CASSFWGDGTQYF. This sequence joins TRBV12-3 or TRBV12-4 and TRBJ2-5, with D perhaps matching TRBD2 (6 bases). V gave up 3 bases and J gave up 7 bases, with 12 bases separating them. This CDR3 comprises 13 residues.

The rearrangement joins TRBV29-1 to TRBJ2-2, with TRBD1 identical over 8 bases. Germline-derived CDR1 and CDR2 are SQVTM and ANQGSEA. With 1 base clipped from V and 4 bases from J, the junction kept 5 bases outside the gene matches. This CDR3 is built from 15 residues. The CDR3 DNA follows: TGCAGCGTTGAAGGTCACCAGGGGGCCACCGGGGAGCTGTTTTTT. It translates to CSVEGHQGATGELFF.

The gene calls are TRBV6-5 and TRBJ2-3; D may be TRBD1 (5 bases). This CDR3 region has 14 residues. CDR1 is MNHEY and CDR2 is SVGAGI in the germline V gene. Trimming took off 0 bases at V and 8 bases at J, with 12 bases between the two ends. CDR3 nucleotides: TGTGCCAGCAGTTACTCTAGGGGTCGGAGTACGCAGTATTTT. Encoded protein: CASSYSRGRSTQYF.

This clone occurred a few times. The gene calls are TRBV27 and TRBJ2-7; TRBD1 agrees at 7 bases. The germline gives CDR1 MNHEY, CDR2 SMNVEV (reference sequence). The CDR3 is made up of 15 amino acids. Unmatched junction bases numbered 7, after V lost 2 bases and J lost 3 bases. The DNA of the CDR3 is TGTGCCAGCAGTTTACAAGGACAGGATCACTACGAGCAGTACTTC. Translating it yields CASSLQGQDHYEQYF.